These 21 T cell receptor beta chains share one sample of origin, sequenced in a study of CD8 T cells in ankylosing spondylitis listed by TCRdb under 2017. Their cognate antigens are unknown. Study-level results and caveats: A TCR beta motif made up of eight highly homologous amino acid variants appeared to be characteristic of blood from ankylosing spondylitis patients.

The library was built by means of 5' RACE. The listed sequencing device is Illumina HiSeq 2500. TCRdb's own reprocessing of the public reads used fastp at Q25 and MiXCR and kept productive beta chains. Each CDR3 protein gets just one entry, which takes the most common genes and DNA from the rows behind it. The sample table records approximately 540,000 distinct CDR3 sequences; roughly 13% of these occur just once. Under 7.5% of the sample belongs to the ten largest clones. Source material: blood, either unsorted or a sorted T cell fraction (not recorded which). The source is a male donor with ankylosing spondylitis.

This clonotype has just a few counts. V is TRBV28 and J is TRBJ1-2, with D possibly being TRBD1 (5 bases). Looked up from germline, CDR1 is MDHEN and CDR2 is SYDVKM. The CDR3 covers 14 residues. V was trimmed by 0 bases and J by 2 bases, leaving 7 bases between them. This chain's CDR3 is CASSLWAGNYGYTF. The CDR3 DNA follows: TGTGCCAGCAGTTTATGGGCAGGGAACTATGGCTACACCTTC.

This clonotype was seen ten or more times. The rearrangement joins TRBV5-1 to TRBJ2-1; TRBD2 matches 8 bases. This CDR3 is built from 14 residues. In germline, CDR1 is SGHRS, CDR2 YFSETQ. V lost 5 bases, J lost 6 bases, and 7 bases stayed unmatched. This CDR3 reads CASSWGLGGNEQFF. CDR3 in DNA: TGCGCCAGCAGTTGGGGACTAGGAGGCAATGAGCAGTTCTTC.

This chain links TRBV20-1 with TRBJ1-1; D is unclear. The CDR3 runs 12 residues. V was shortened by 0 bases and J by 9 bases, with 11 bases between the two germline ends. The germline V gene has CDR1 DFQATT and CDR2 SNEGSKA (reference sequence). Written as DNA, the CDR3 is TGCAGTGCTAGAGATGATGCCGGACAAGCTTTCTTT. Protein product: CSARDDAGQAFF.

CDR3 in amino acids: CASSPGLAETVEQYF. Written as DNA, the CDR3 is TGTGCCAGCAGCCCGGGACTAGCGGAAACTGTCGAGCAGTACTTC. The chain combines TRBV7-9 with TRBJ2-7, with TRBD2 identical over 11 bases. Trimming at V came to 5 bases and at J to 6 bases, leaving 9 bases not matched to a gene. CDR1 SEHNR and CDR2 FQNEAQ come from the germline V gene (reference sequence). The CDR3 has 15 residues.

This clonotype came up many times. The CDR3 region is CASSFRDTPRDEQFF. The CDR3 DNA is TGCGCCAGCAGCTTCCGGGACACTCCTAGGGATGAGCAGTTCTTC. The chain recombines TRBV5-1 with TRBJ2-1; weak D call: TRBD1 (6 bases). The CDR3 covers 15 residues. Trimming left V 2 bases short and J 8 bases short, with 17 bases between. CDR1 SGHRS and CDR2 YFSETQ come from the germline V gene.

This clonotype was detected ten times or more. The rearrangement links TRBV5-1 to TRBJ1-3; no clear D gene. V lost 4 bases, J lost 4 bases, and 12 bases lay in between. CDR1 and CDR2 (germline): SGHRS, YFSETQ. The CDR3 has 14 amino acids. CDR3 sequence (DNA): TGCGCCAGCAGCGCTGAGATCTCCGGAAACACCATATATTTT. It is translated as CASSAEISGNTIYF. Together with reference TRBV5-1 and TRBJ1-3, the CDR3 gives the full variable domain: KAGVTQTPRYLIKTRGQQVTLSCSPISGHRSVSWYQQTPGQGLQFLFEYFSETQRNKGNFPGRFSGRQFSNSRSEMNVSTLELGDSALYLCASSAEISGNTIYFGEGSWLTVV.

This clonotype has at least ten counts. The chain uses TRBV10-2 and TRBJ2-3, with 9 bases that match TRBD1. This CDR3 contains 15 residues. V shed 6 bases, J shed 4 bases, and the junction held 8 bases outside the gene matches. Germline V CDR1 and CDR2: WSHSY, SAAADI. The CDR3 region is CASRPADRGSDTQYF. Here the CDR3 DNA reads TGCGCCAGCAGACCTGCGGACAGGGGTTCAGATACGCAGTATTTT.

The chain has TRBV5-4 and TRBJ2-2, with TRBD2 identical over 7 bases. Looked up from germline, CDR1 is SGHNT and CDR2 is YYREEE (reference sequence). The trim removed 4 bases at V and 0 bases at J, leaving 3 bases unmatched. This CDR3 spans 15 amino acids. CDR3 DNA sequence: TGTGCCAGCAGCCCTCTAGCGGCGAACACCGGGGAGCTGTTTTTT. It encodes CASSPLAANTGELFF.

This clonotype occurred a few times. This chain joins TRBV6-1 and TRBJ2-1, with D unresolved. CDR3 length equals 14 residues. V was trimmed by 0 bases and J by 2 bases, leaving 5 bases between them. CDR1 is MNHNS and CDR2 is SASEGT in the germline V gene. The CDR3 DNA sequence: TGTGCCAGCAGTGAAGCGCCCACCTACAATGAGCAGTTCTTC. It codes for CASSEAPTYNEQFF.

The chain is built from TRBV7-8 and TRBJ2-1; the match to TRBD2 covers 9 bases. With V trimmed by 1 base and J by 4 bases, 5 bases remained unmatched. Germline V gives CDR1 SGHVS, CDR2 FQNEAQ. CDR3 length: 16 residues. This CDR3 is CASSLGSSGKYNEQFF. CDR3 sequence (DNA): TGTGCCAGCAGCTTAGGCTCTAGCGGGAAATACAATGAGCAGTTCTTC.

This clonotype has a count of ten or more. The chain recombines TRBV24-1 with TRBJ2-5, with a weak D call TRBD1 (5 bases). This CDR3 comprises 15 residues. Germline V gene lookup returns CDR1 KGHDR and CDR2 SFDVKD. Between the trimmed V and J ends, which lost 3 bases and 2 bases, there was a span of 12 bases. As DNA, the CDR3 is TGTGCCACCAGTGATCCCACAGGACCACAAGAGACCCAGTACTTC. It translates to CATSDPTGPQETQYF.

Written as DNA, the CDR3 is TGTGCCACCAGTGATGGAGGGACTAGCGTCAATGAGCAGTTCTTC. Amino acid sequence: CATSDGGTSVNEQFF. J is TRBJ2-1 and V is TRBV24-1; TRBD2 aligns across 10 bases. The trim removed 3 bases at V and 6 bases at J, leaving 4 bases unmatched. From germline, CDR1 is KGHDR and CDR2 SFDVKD. CDR3 length: 15 amino acids.

The DNA for the CDR3 is TGTGCCAGCAGTGACTCAGGGGGTCATAATTCACCCCTCCACTTT. Residues: CASSDSGGHNSPLHF. V is TRBV2 and J is TRBJ1-6, with 7 bases aligning to TRBD1. Germline V gene lookup returns CDR1 SNHLY and CDR2 FYNNEI. This CDR3 comprises 15 residues. Trimming at V came to 3 bases and at J to 5 bases, leaving 4 bases not matched to a gene.

V gene TRBV7-9 combines with J gene TRBJ2-7, with 11 nucleotides matching TRBD2. Germline V gives CDR1 SEHNR, CDR2 FQNEAQ (reference sequence). This CDR3 spans 15 amino acids. J lost 4 bases, V lost 1 base, and 3 bases had no gene match. The DNA for the CDR3 is TGTGCCAGCAGCTTAGTACTAGCGGGAGCTTACGAGCAGTACTTC. This gives the protein CASSLVLAGAYEQYF.

This clonotype came up many times. The V and J genes are TRBV27 and TRBJ2-7; possibly TRBD2 for D (6 bases). V gave up 3 bases and J gave up 4 bases, with 10 bases separating them. The germline CDR1 and CDR2 sequences are MNHEY and SMNVEV (reference sequence). The CDR3 totals 13 residues. The CDR3 DNA is TGTGCCAGCAGTTTCTATCGGGGGTACGAGCAGTACTTC. Translated: CASSFYRGYEQYF.

This clonotype was recorded a few times. The chain carries TRBV3-1 and TRBJ2-1; the match to TRBD2 covers 11 bases. Germline V gene data show CDR1 as LGHDT and CDR2 as YNNKEL (reference sequence). V was clipped by 0 bases and J by 3 bases; unmatched bases: 4. This CDR3 has 17 residues. The DNA for the CDR3 is TGTGCCAGCAGCCAAGAAGCTAGCGGGAGGATCTACAATGAGCAGTTCTTC. Translated, it gives CASSQEASGRIYNEQFF.

This clonotype was seen only a few times. The CDR3 spells CASSPGGVGEKLFF. The CDR3 DNA sequence: TGTGCCAGCAGCCCCGGGGGGGTTGGTGAAAAACTGTTTTTT. The genes are TRBV7-2 and TRBJ1-4, with a possible D match to TRBD1 (5 bases). Germline lookup yields CDR1 SGHTA and CDR2 FQGNSA. The CDR3 is 14 residues long. V was shortened by 5 bases and J by 7 bases, with 14 bases between the two germline ends. The full variable domain, completed using reference TRBV7-2 and TRBJ1-4, is GAGVSQSPSNKVTEKGKDVELRCDPISGHTALYWYRQSLGQGLEFLIYFQGNSAPDKSGLPSDRFSAERTGGSVSTLTIQRTQQEDSAVYLCASSPGGVGEKLFFGSGTQLSVL.

The sample holds a few counts of this clonotype. The gene calls are TRBV11-2 and TRBJ1-1, with D unclear. The V end was cut by 7 bases, the J end by 3 bases, with 24 bases between. This CDR3 region has 17 residues. Germline loops: CDR1 SGHAT, CDR2 FQNNGV. CDR3 protein: CASTGGRAVSRDTEAFF. The CDR3 DNA sequence: TGTGCCAGCACAGGCGGGCGGGCGGTAAGCCGGGACACTGAAGCTTTCTTT.

This clonotype appeared a few times. The gene calls are TRBV3-1 and TRBJ1-1, with a possible D match to TRBD1 (6 bases). Trimming shortened V by 0 bases and J by 5 bases, and 10 bases separated the two germline ends. Germline values: CDR1 LGHDT, CDR2 YNNKEL (reference sequence). This CDR3 has 14 amino acids. This CDR3 is CASSQDPGETEAFF. The DNA for the CDR3 is TGTGCCAGCAGCCAAGACCCAGGGGAGACTGAAGCTTTCTTT.

The chain combines TRBV5-1 with TRBJ2-1, with D tentatively TRBD1 or TRBD2 (6 bases each). CDR3 size: 15 residues. Germline CDR1 is SGHRS and CDR2 is YFSETQ. V dropped 2 bases and J dropped 3 bases, with 12 bases sitting between them. CDR3 protein: CASSFSGGNYNEQFF. CDR3 DNA sequence: TGCGCCAGCAGCTTTTCCGGGGGCAACTACAATGAGCAGTTCTTC.

The J gene is TRBJ1-1, the V gene TRBV10-2; maybe TRBD1 (5 bases). This CDR3 has 15 amino acids. Germline V gene data show CDR1 as WSHSY and CDR2 as SAAADI. V dropped 6 bases and J dropped 5 bases, with 19 bases sitting between them. CDR3 sequence (DNA): TGCGCCAGCAGCCTGGGGGACTCAGGAAGGACTGAAGCTTTCTTT. Amino acid sequence: CASSLGDSGRTEAFF.